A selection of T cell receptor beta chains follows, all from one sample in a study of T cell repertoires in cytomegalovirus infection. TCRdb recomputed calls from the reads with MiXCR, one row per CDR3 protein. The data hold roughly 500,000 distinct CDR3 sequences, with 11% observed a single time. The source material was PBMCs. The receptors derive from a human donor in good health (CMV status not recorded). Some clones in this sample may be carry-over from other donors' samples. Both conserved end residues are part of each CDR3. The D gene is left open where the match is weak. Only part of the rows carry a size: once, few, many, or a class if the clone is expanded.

CDR3: CSVPGRAYEQYF
DNA: TGCAGCGTACCGGGACGGGCCTACGAGCAGTACTTC
D: -
size: -
V: TRBV29-1
J: TRBJ2-7
length: 12

CDR3: CASSVDGRSSYEQYF
DNA: TGTGCCAGCAGCGTAGACGGCAGGAGCTCCTACGAGCAGTACTTC
D: -
size: few
V: TRBV9
J: TRBJ2-7
length: 15

CDR3: CASSTALRNEQFF
DNA: TGTGCCAGTAGTACCGCCCTTCGGAATGAGCAGTTCTTC
D: -
size: few
V: TRBV19
J: TRBJ2-1
length: 13

CDR3: CSARLAGTVYNEQFF
DNA: TGCAGTGCTAGACTTGCCGGGACAGTATACAATGAGCAGTTCTTC
D: TRBD1
size: -
V: TRBV20-1
J: TRBJ2-1
length: 15

CDR3: CASSPPASGSLSDEQFF
DNA: TGTGCCAGCAGTCCCCCGGCTAGCGGGAGCCTTAGCGATGAGCAGTTCTTC
D: TRBD2
size: many
V: TRBV12-3/TRBV12-4
J: TRBJ2-1
length: 17

CDR3: CASWGDRNTEAFF
DNA: TGTGCTAGCTGGGGGGACAGGAACACTGAAGCTTTCTTT
D: TRBD1
size: many
V: TRBV12-5
J: TRBJ1-1
length: 13

CDR3: CASSEAGSTEAFF
DNA: TGTGCCAGCAGCGAAGCAGGGAGTACTGAAGCTTTCTTT
D: -
size: -
V: TRBV5-6
J: TRBJ1-1
length: 13

CDR3: CASSEREPYEQYF
DNA: TGTGCCAGCAGTGAGAGGGAACCCTACGAGCAGTACTTC
D: -
size: many
V: TRBV6-6
J: TRBJ2-7
length: 13

CDR3: CASSIRDRIPGRINEQFF
DNA: TGTGCCAGTAGTATCCGGGACAGGATCCCGGGGCGGATTAATGAGCAGTTCTTC
D: TRBD1
size: many
V: TRBV19
J: TRBJ2-1
length: 18

CDR3: CASSLETGTDTQYF
DNA: TGTGCCAGCAGCTTGGAGACAGGCACAGATACGCAGTATTTT
D: -
size: -
V: TRBV7-6
J: TRBJ2-3
length: 14

CDR3: CASSKGQGPTNTGELFF
DNA: TGTGCCAGCAGTAAGGGACAGGGACCCACGAACACCGGGGAGCTGTTTTTT
D: TRBD1
size: few
V: TRBV6-1
J: TRBJ2-2
length: 17

CDR3: CSASTGLEKLFF
DNA: TGCAGTGCTAGTACAGGGTTGGAAAAACTGTTTTTT
D: -
size: few
V: TRBV20-1
J: TRBJ1-4
length: 12

CDR3: CASSLARRVDQPQHF
DNA: TGTGCCAGCAGCTTAGCCCGCAGGGTGGATCAGCCCCAGCATTTT
D: -
size: many
V: TRBV7-8
J: TRBJ1-5
length: 15

CDR3: CASSGPYSNQPQHF
DNA: TGTGCCAGCAGTGGACCGTATAGCAATCAGCCCCAGCATTTT
D: -
size: many
V: TRBV12-3/TRBV12-4
J: TRBJ1-5
length: 14

CDR3: CASSQSFGDEQYF
DNA: TGCGCCAGCAGTCAATCTTTCGGGGACGAGCAGTACTTC
D: -
size: many
V: TRBV23-1
J: TRBJ2-7
length: 13

CDR3: CASSRGQTNTGELFF
DNA: TGTGCCAGCAGCCGTGGACAGACGAACACCGGGGAGCTGTTTTTT
D: -
size: many
V: TRBV7-9
J: TRBJ2-2
length: 15

CDR3: CASSYPGSSNQPQHF
DNA: TGTGCCAGCAGTTACCCGGGGTCGAGCAATCAGCCCCAGCATTTT
D: -
size: many
V: TRBV6-6
J: TRBJ1-5
length: 15

CDR3: CARAGVTEAFF
DNA: TGTGCCAGAGCGGGGGTCACTGAAGCTTTCTTT
D: -
size: few
V: TRBV2
J: TRBJ1-1
length: 11

CDR3: CASSSSGIHQETQYF
DNA: TGTGCCAGCAGCTCGAGCGGGATCCACCAAGAGACCCAGTACTTC
D: TRBD2
size: few
V: TRBV9
J: TRBJ2-5
length: 15

CDR3: CASSHREIGTEAFF
DNA: TGTGCCAGTAGTCACAGGGAGATAGGCACTGAAGCTTTCTTT
D: -
size: -
V: TRBV19
J: TRBJ1-1
length: 14